The source of this T cell receptor (beta chain) is a study of shared clonotypes between healthy human individuals (dated by TCRdb to 2018 to 2021). Concerning the study at large: The cohort comprised two women and a few men aged 18 to 49 years. For each donor, CD4 naive and CD4 memory were each run on three plates, CD8 naive on two plates, and CD8 memory on one plate. To estimate repertoire size and how much clonotype sharing occurs between individuals, the study deeply sequenced the blood TCR repertoires of five healthy adults. Libraries were prepared and TCR repertoires were sequenced by different laboratories using diverse techniques, in order to increase sequencing depth and limit assay-specific biases. Per donor, leukapheresis produced somewhere between about 0.8 and 9 billion PBMCs. Overall study results and their limits: Pairwise subsampling led to the expectation that sequencing depth would affect the degree of clonotype sharing among donors. Compared with non-shared clonotypes, clonotypes shared by all four sorted-subset donors had higher generation probabilities. Sampling was limited to blood, and TCR repertoires in tissue likely differ from TCR repertoires in blood. The small number of donors limited the genetic and exposure-history diversity represented. Sharing across a handful of donors was observed for approximately 4.6% of naive CD4, about 3.2% of naive CD8, over 2% of memory CD4, and approximately 0.41% of memory CD8 clonotypes. Rarefaction of sorted-subset datasets indicated incomplete sequencing despite the large sequencing depth. Naive subsets generally had larger estimated clonotype richness than memory subsets did.

Worth noting for this clone: Its antigen has not been determined. No clone much larger than this one lies a single base away; base qualities are absent.

CD8 naive samples were CD45RO-negative cells positively selected for CCR7, giving a CD45RA+CCR7+ population that excluded TemRA cells. Healthy HIV-negative adults with no recently reported acute infections or vaccinations were included as donors. All donors were Caucasian adults living in Nashville, Tennessee, USA. Blood was obtained by leukapheresis, after which PBMCs were separated by Ficoll-Histopaque density gradient centrifugation and cryopreserved in liquid nitrogen vapor phase. Analytical flow cytometry was used to check the purity and quantity of every magnetically sorted T cell population. Genomic DNA was isolated from every sorted fraction and measured by UV absorbance on a Nanodrop 2000c. TCR CDR3 regions were amplified from genomic DNA by multiplex PCR using the deep immunoSEQ assay. Extracted genomic DNA from each cell subset was spread evenly across all wells of several immunoSEQ 96-well plates, with each plate serving as a replicate. For sorted subsets, around 200 ng genomic DNA, equal to 30,000 or so T cell genomes, was loaded into each replicate PCR. Purified libraries were quantified with a Qubit 3.0 fluorometer, sized on a Bioanalyzer 2100, and re-quantified with the KAPA Library Quantification kit. A separate single-read 150-cycle Illumina NextSeq 550 flow cell was used to sequence each immunoSEQ 96-well plate. The source study handled its data this way. Because the immunoSEQ output included only junctional sequences and no quality scores, the filtering could not be the same as the filtering used for full-length reads. Sequences were annotated with PyIR, a Python wrapper for IgBLAST v1.9, and V/J genes and CDR3 were assigned using IMGT germline references. Reads were filtered out if the reads had weak V/J assignments (E-value above 1e-6), no CDR3, stop codons, out-of-frame junctions, or ambiguous translated residues. V3J clonotypes were defined as sequences sharing the same inferred V gene, J gene, and CDR3 amino acid sequence. The percentage overlap between two repertoires was calculated by dividing the number of shared unique clonotypes by the size of the smaller repertoire. Repertoire richness was assessed with RTK rarefaction, the Chao1 estimator, and Recon v2.1 estimates of unobserved clonotypes. OLGA was used to compute generation probabilities for all TCRbeta clonotypes that the gDNA method yielded from a few donors. This is the immuneACCESS table as TCRdb keeps it, with only in-frame sequences that have V and J called. A part of the clones is gone; compared with another copy, unresolved V genes explain less than half, and the rest is unexplained. The V and J calls and clone size come from that table; D and trimming were worked out from the DNA. For this sample there are over 2,000,000 clones; 93% appear just once. The top ten clones comprise more than 1.5% of the sample.

The germline V gene yields SGDLS for CDR1 and YYNGEE for CDR2. V lost 4 bases and J lost 10 bases, and the count of bases not matched to a germline gene is 6. The CDR3 starts with the cysteine, ends with the phenylalanine, and has 12 residues. Only CDR3 DNA is held: 36 bases, read in frame from base 1. Sequencing used naive CD8+ T cells from PBMCs. The intended sense of this specimen's cell subset or site label: CD45RA+CCR7+. This TCR was recovered from a man younger than 35 in good health. Some clones in this sample may be carry-over from other donors' samples. The sequence joins TRBV9 to TRBJ2-7; 9 middle bases align to TRBD2. The CDR3: CASSTNSGRQYF. Here is the DNA: TGTGCCAGCAGCACCAATAGCGGGAGACAGTACTTC.